The clone carrying this T cell receptor beta chain was counted a few times. The data were taken from a study of identical twins. Healthy Caucasians alone served as donors. MiXCR, run by TCRdb on the 5' RACE reads, gives a single entry per CDR3 protein. This sample has about 330,000 distinct CDR3 sequences; over 9% occur once, and the top ten carry approximately 7.5%. Trimming shortened V by 6 bases and J by 2 bases, and 11 bases separated the two germline ends. The CDR3 has 13 residues. The V gene's germline CDR1 is MNHEY and CDR2 SMNVEV (reference sequence). A further study also used this sample, focusing on yellow fever vaccine responses in identical twins.

The sample taken for sequencing was CD8+ T cells sorted from blood. The receptor was derived from a woman aged 18 to 35 in good health. The chain carries TRBV27 and TRBJ2-7; D could derive from TRBD1 or TRBD2 (5 bases each). CDR3 amino acids: CASRGTVTYEQYF. The CDR3 DNA reads as TGTGCCAGCAGGGGGACGGTAACCTACGAGCAGTACTTC.